This T cell receptor (beta chain) comes out of a study of neurological immune-mediated disorders. Study conclusions and caveats: TCR clonal expansion peaked in HTLV-1-associated myelopathy patients and was lowest in multiple sclerosis patients.

In TCRdb, the 5' RACE reads were re-called with MiXCR into one record per CDR3 protein. The sample holds around 50,000 distinct CDR3 sequences; 16% are singletons and the top ten take roughly 4%. In this sample, this clonotype turned up many times. Antigen unknown. Per germline, CDR1 SGHTA and CDR2 FQGNSA. V lost 5 bases, J lost 9 bases, and 17 bases lay in between. The CDR3 extends over 13 amino acids. The specimen was PBMCs. The receptor's source is a man aged 55 to 70 in good health. The rearrangement joins TRBV7-2 to TRBJ2-7; possible D gene TRBD2, 6 bases. CDR3 region: CASSPTGVWVQYF. CDR3 coding DNA: TGTGCCAGCAGCCCGACGGGAGTTTGGGTGCAGTACTTC.